A selection of T cell receptor beta chains follows, all from one sample in a study of T cell responses to AZD1222 COVID-19 vaccine. The data were produced by immunoSEQ multiplex PCR, yet TCRdb's version contains in-frame clones alone and is incomplete. This sample's table has about 140,000 clones. Material: peripheral blood. The receptors shown here come from an adult in good health. CDR3s include the opening cysteine and the closing phenylalanine or tryptophan. The order of the fields is J gene, D gene, V gene, CDR3 protein, CDR3 DNA. D genes are given only for firm matches.

j_gene: TRBJ2-2
d_gene: TRBD2
v_gene: TRBV11-1
CDR3aa: CASSLQAGGATGELFF
CDR3nt: TGTGCCAGCAGCTTACAAGCGGGGGGCGCCACCGGGGAGCTGTTTTTT

j_gene: TRBJ1-2
d_gene: -
v_gene: TRBV5-6
CDR3aa: CASRGSRASGYTF
CDR3nt: TGTGCCAGCAGGGGTAGTAGGGCTTCTGGCTACACCTTC

j_gene: TRBJ2-7
d_gene: -
v_gene: TRBV29-1
CDR3aa: CSVEAGSSYEQYF
CDR3nt: TGCAGCGTTGAGGCAGGGAGCTCCTACGAGCAGTACTTC

j_gene: TRBJ1-6
d_gene: -
v_gene: TRBV27
CDR3aa: CASSLLASSYNSPLHF
CDR3nt: TGTGCCAGCAGTTTATTAGCGAGCTCCTATAATTCACCCCTCCACTTT

j_gene: TRBJ2-2
d_gene: -
v_gene: TRBV20-1
CDR3aa: CSASSLNGVGLFF
CDR3nt: TGCAGTGCTAGTAGTCTTAACGGGGTAGGGCTGTTTTTT

j_gene: TRBJ2-1
d_gene: TRBD2
v_gene: TRBV7-2
CDR3aa: CASSPRVAGASYNEQFF
CDR3nt: TGTGCCAGCAGCCCCAGAGTAGCGGGGGCCTCCTACAATGAGCAGTTCTTC

j_gene: TRBJ1-3
d_gene: -
v_gene: TRBV7-9
CDR3aa: CASSLVSTGNTIYF
CDR3nt: TGTGCCAGCAGCTTAGTGTCAACTGGAAACACCATATATTTT

j_gene: TRBJ2-5
d_gene: TRBD2
v_gene: TRBV5-1
CDR3aa: CASSPTAGEGETQYF
CDR3nt: TGCGCCAGCAGCCCAACAGCGGGGGAGGGAGAGACCCAGTACTTC

j_gene: TRBJ1-6
d_gene: -
v_gene: TRBV11-3
CDR3aa: CASSAGQNNSPLHF
CDR3nt: TGTGCCAGCAGCGCAGGACAGAATAATTCACCCCTCCACTTT

j_gene: TRBJ2-7
d_gene: -
v_gene: TRBV4-1
CDR3aa: CASSQDASQGRRLEQYF
CDR3nt: TGCGCCAGCAGCCAAGATGCGTCGCAGGGAAGGCGCCTCGAGCAGTACTTC

j_gene: TRBJ2-1
d_gene: -
v_gene: TRBV7-3
CDR3aa: CASSPGLGITREQFF
CDR3nt: TGTGCCAGCAGCCCCGGACTCGGAATTACGAGAGAGCAGTTCTTC

j_gene: TRBJ2-2
d_gene: -
v_gene: TRBV2
CDR3aa: CASSEYPPGELFF
CDR3nt: TGTGCCAGCAGTGAATACCCGCCCGGGGAGCTGTTTTTT

j_gene: TRBJ1-2
d_gene: TRBD1
v_gene: TRBV6-5
CDR3aa: CASRPDRAYGYTF
CDR3nt: TGTGCCAGCAGGCCGGACAGGGCCTATGGCTACACCTTC

j_gene: TRBJ2-3
d_gene: TRBD1
v_gene: TRBV28
CDR3aa: CASSLGTGRTDTQYF
CDR3nt: TGTGCCAGCAGTTTAGGGACAGGGCGCACAGATACGCAGTATTTT

j_gene: TRBJ1-2
d_gene: -
v_gene: TRBV11-2
CDR3aa: CASSLDRQYGYTF
CDR3nt: TGTGCCAGCAGCTTAGACAGACAGTATGGCTACACCTTC

j_gene: TRBJ2-1
d_gene: -
v_gene: TRBV6-5
CDR3aa: CASRQTGRVRRQFF
CDR3nt: TGTGCCAGCAGACAAACCGGACGGGTTCGGAGGCAGTTCTTC

j_gene: TRBJ1-1
d_gene: -
v_gene: TRBV30
CDR3aa: CACTQADAATEAFF
CDR3nt: TGTGCCTGCACACAGGCAGACGCGGCCACTGAAGCTTTCTTT

j_gene: TRBJ1-1
d_gene: -
v_gene: TRBV18
CDR3aa: CASSPVSPEAFF
CDR3nt: TGTGCCAGCTCACCCGTTTCCCCTGAAGCTTTCTTT

j_gene: TRBJ2-2
d_gene: TRBD1
v_gene: TRBV7-6
CDR3aa: CASSSRDSPTGELFF
CDR3nt: TGTGCCAGCAGCTCCCGGGACAGCCCTACCGGGGAGCTGTTTTTT

j_gene: TRBJ2-1
d_gene: -
v_gene: TRBV11-3
CDR3aa: CASSLGSGFSVNEQFF
CDR3nt: TGTGCCAGCAGCTTGGGCTCCGGGTTTTCGGTCAATGAGCAGTTCTTC

j_gene: TRBJ1-3
d_gene: TRBD1
v_gene: TRBV18
CDR3aa: CASSPPGGYSGNTIYF
CDR3nt: TGTGCCAGCTCACCTCCAGGGGGCTACTCTGGAAACACCATATATTTT

j_gene: TRBJ1-2
d_gene: -
v_gene: TRBV5-6
CDR3aa: CASSPGREGGYGYTF
CDR3nt: TGTGCCAGCAGCCCGGGGAGGGAAGGGGGCTATGGCTACACCTTC

j_gene: TRBJ2-3
d_gene: TRBD1
v_gene: TRBV19
CDR3aa: CASSIDLGQGVDTQYF
CDR3nt: TGTGCCAGTAGTATAGATTTGGGACAGGGGGTAGATACGCAGTATTTT

j_gene: TRBJ1-3
d_gene: -
v_gene: TRBV18
CDR3aa: CASSPRGTLPGNTIYF
CDR3nt: TGTGCCAGCTCACCAAGGGGGACCCTCCCTGGAAACACCATATATTTT

j_gene: TRBJ1-6
d_gene: TRBD1
v_gene: TRBV18
CDR3aa: CASSPQGANSPLHF
CDR3nt: TGTGCCAGCTCACCACAGGGGGCGAATTCACCCCTCCACTTT

j_gene: TRBJ1-2
d_gene: -
v_gene: TRBV28
CDR3aa: CASRVPQSRGYTF
CDR3nt: TGTGCCAGCAGAGTCCCGCAATCCCGGGGCTACACCTTC

j_gene: TRBJ1-2
d_gene: TRBD1
v_gene: TRBV29-1
CDR3aa: CSVVRDRGSNYGYTF
CDR3nt: TGCAGCGTTGTCCGGGACAGGGGATCTAACTATGGCTACACCTTC

j_gene: TRBJ2-7
d_gene: -
v_gene: TRBV15
CDR3aa: CATSRAGSGPSEQYF
CDR3nt: TGTGCCACCAGCCGAGCAGGTTCCGGCCCTTCGGAGCAGTACTTC

j_gene: TRBJ1-6
d_gene: TRBD1
v_gene: TRBV9
CDR3aa: CASSAWDRSSSYNSPLHF
CDR3nt: TGTGCCAGCAGCGCATGGGACAGGTCCAGCTCCTATAATTCACCCCTCCACTTT

j_gene: TRBJ1-2
d_gene: -
v_gene: TRBV5-4
CDR3aa: CLSSEGPGASANYGYTF
CDR3nt: TGTCTCTCATCGGAGGGGCCAGGGGCCTCAGCTAACTATGGCTACACCTTC

j_gene: TRBJ2-5
d_gene: -
v_gene: TRBV12-3/TRBV12-4
CDR3aa: CASSSFQETQYF
CDR3nt: TGTGCCAGCAGTTCTTTTCAAGAGACCCAGTACTTC

j_gene: TRBJ1-2
d_gene: -
v_gene: TRBV4-3
CDR3aa: CASSQDGTPSGGYTF
CDR3nt: TGCGCCAGCAGCCAAGATGGTACCCCATCTGGTGGCTACACCTTC

j_gene: TRBJ1-4
d_gene: -
v_gene: TRBV15
CDR3aa: CATSRDLTRREKLFF
CDR3nt: TGTGCCACCAGCAGAGATCTGACTAGGCGGGAAAAACTGTTTTTT

j_gene: TRBJ1-1
d_gene: -
v_gene: TRBV7-9
CDR3aa: CASSLPGGMNTEAFF
CDR3nt: TGTGCCAGCAGCCTCCCCGGGGGGATGAACACTGAAGCTTTCTTT

j_gene: TRBJ1-2
d_gene: TRBD1
v_gene: TRBV7-8
CDR3aa: CASSTRTGGPGDGYTF
CDR3nt: TGTGCCAGCAGCACCAGGACAGGGGGCCCGGGGGATGGCTACACCTTC

j_gene: TRBJ1-1
d_gene: -
v_gene: TRBV4-2
CDR3aa: CASSQDSHRLNTEAFF
CDR3nt: TGTGCCAGCAGCCAAGATTCCCACCGATTGAACACTGAAGCTTTCTTT

j_gene: TRBJ2-3
d_gene: -
v_gene: TRBV9
CDR3aa: CASSGEGDTQYF
CDR3nt: TGTGCCAGCAGCGGAGAGGGAGATACGCAGTATTTT